A single sample is the source of the 17 T cell receptor beta chains below, sequenced in a study of cytomegalovirus exposure and HLA in healthy donors. The method was immunoSEQ multiplex PCR; TCRdb's version includes in-frame clones alone and lacks a portion of them. The profile shows around 180,000 clones, 86% of them singletons. Material for sequencing was PBMCs. These receptors were collected from a woman aged 18 to 35 in good health and CMV-seronegative.

The chain carries TRBV7-7 and TRBJ2-1; TRBD2 agrees at 9 bases. J lost 5 bases, V lost 3 bases, and 2 bases had no gene match. The CDR3 has 14 amino acids. Germline values: CDR1 SSHAT, CDR2 FNYEAQ (reference sequence). CDR3 protein: CASSLGLANNEQFF. The CDR3 DNA reads as TGTGCCAGCAGCTTGGGACTAGCAAACAATGAGCAGTTCTTC.

The chain is built from TRBV9 and TRBJ2-7, with 13 positions matching TRBD2. Germline V lookup: CDR1 SGDLS, CDR2 YYNGEE. Trimming removed 4 bases from V and 8 bases from J; junction bases left unmatched: 15. This CDR3 region has 17 residues. The CDR3 DNA sequence: TGTGCCAGCAGCCCCTCGACTAGCGGGGGGTTAACTACGAAGCAGTACTTC. Amino acids: CASSPSTSGGLTTKQYF.

The rearrangement uses TRBV18 and TRBJ1-4; no definite D call. CDR3 length equals 16 residues. The V end was cut by 0 bases, the J end by 11 bases, with 19 bases between. Germline V gene data show CDR1 as KGHSH and CDR2 as LQKENI. CDR3 residues: CASSPPSKRTQHKLFF. In nucleotides, the CDR3 is TGTGCCAGCTCACCACCGTCTAAGCGAACCCAACATAAACTGTTTTTT.

The rearrangement links TRBV6-6 to TRBJ1-5, with 10 bases fitting TRBD1. V lost 5 bases to trimming and J lost 4 bases; unmatched junction nucleotides: 8. Per germline, CDR1 MNHNY and CDR2 SVGAGI (reference sequence). The CDR3 sequence is 16 residues long. CDR3 nucleotides: TGTGCCAGCAGTCACCTCGGGACAGGGGTAAATCAGCCCCAGCATTTT. This gives the protein CASSHLGTGVNQPQHF.

V is TRBV15 and J is TRBJ1-1, with D possibly being TRBD1 (6 bases). Germline V gene sequence: CDR1 LNHNV, CDR2 YYDKDF (reference sequence). The CDR3 is 15 residues long. V lost 0 bases and J 1 base, leaving 9 bases between the germline ends. CDR3 nucleotide sequence: TGTGCCACCAGCAGAGACAGGGGACGGAACACTGAAGCTTTCTTT. This gives the protein CATSRDRGRNTEAFF. Full variable domain (outside the CDR3, taken from reference TRBV15 and TRBJ1-1): DAMVIQNPRYQVTQFGKPVTLSCSQTLNHNVMYWYQQKSSQAPKLLFHYYDKDFNNEADTPDNFQSRRPNTSFCFLDIRSPGLGDTAMYLCATSRDRGRNTEAFFGQGTRLTVV.

J is TRBJ2-3 and V is TRBV18, with D possibly matching TRBD1 (5 bases). The CDR3 contains 17 residues. Germline CDR1 is KGHSH and CDR2 is LQKENI. The V end was cut by 5 bases, the J end by 7 bases, with 25 bases between. CDR3 nucleotides: TGTGCCAGCTCAGCAGACCGAGTATGGGGCGCGGTAAATACGCAGTATTTT. This gives the protein CASSADRVWGAVNTQYF.

In its sample, this clone was seen once. J is TRBJ1-2 and V is TRBV7-3; the D gene is possibly TRBD1 (6 bases). Trimming took off 4 bases at V and 4 bases at J, with 10 bases between the two ends. The CDR3 sequence is 13 residues long. The germline V gene encodes CDR1 SGHTA and CDR2 FQGTGA. The CDR3 region is CASSSPDSYGYTF. The CDR3 DNA follows: TGTGCCAGCAGCTCCCCGGACAGCTATGGCTACACCTTC.

The chain recombines TRBV29-1 with TRBJ2-7; tentative D call: TRBD1 (5 bases). Trimming removed 5 bases from V and 5 bases from J, with 16 bases in between. Per the germline V gene, CDR1 is SQVTM and CDR2 is ANQGSEA. The CDR3 contains 13 residues. The CDR3 region has the DNA TGCAGCGTTTCAGACAGTGTAATCGACGAGCAGTACTTC. It yields the protein CSVSDSVIDEQYF.

The table lists this clone with a count of one. The chain uses TRBV11-2 and TRBJ1-2; maybe TRBD1 (5 bases). Germline CDR1 and CDR2: SGHAT and FQNNGV. Trimming cost V 4 bases and J 3 bases, with 21 bases left between them. The CDR3 extends over 17 amino acids. DNA of the CDR3: TGTGCCAGCAGCTCACCCGACAGTAGCATGATCGACTATGGCTACACCTTC. Its protein is CASSSPDSSMIDYGYTF.

The V gene is TRBV29-1, the J gene TRBJ1-1; D is unclear. Germline V gene lookup returns CDR1 SQVTM and CDR2 ANQGSEA. V was pared by 4 bases and J by 6 bases, with 6 bases between. The CDR3 consists of 10 residues. In nucleotides, the CDR3 is TGCAGCGTTGGTCTTGCTGAAGCTTTCTTT. This codes for CSVGLAEAFF. The full variable domain, completed using reference TRBV29-1 and TRBJ1-1, is SAVISQKPSRDICQRGTSLTIQCQVDSQVTMMFWYRQQPGQSLTLIATANQGSEATYESGFVIDKFPISRPNLTFSTLTVSNMSPEDSSIYLCSVGLAEAFFGQGTRLTVV.

The chain combines TRBV5-1 with TRBJ1-4, with D possibly being TRBD1 (5 bases). This CDR3 contains 15 residues. Germline V lookup: CDR1 SGHRS, CDR2 YFSETQ. V lost 5 bases and J lost 5, with 16 bases in between. CDR3 bases: TGCGCCAGCAGTTTTGAGTCCAGGGTAAATGAAAAACTGTTTTTT. Its protein product is CASSFESRVNEKLFF.

J is TRBJ1-5 and V is TRBV18; 7 nucleotides line up with TRBD1. Germline CDR1 and CDR2: KGHSH and LQKENI. The CDR3 length is 19 residues. V shed 0 bases, J shed 9 bases, and the junction held 20 bases outside the gene matches. The CDR3 DNA reads TGTGCCAGCTCACCACCTTCCCCTGGACAGGCCAGGATAGAATGGCCCCAGCATTTT. Encoded protein: CASSPPSPGQARIEWPQHF.

The CDR3 DNA reads TGTGCCAGCAGACCGAGCGGTCTCAGCTCCTACGAGCAGTACTTC. It encodes CASRPSGLSSYEQYF. The chain is built from TRBV5-4 and TRBJ2-7; tentative D call: TRBD2 (5 bases). Germline loops: CDR1 SGHNT, CDR2 YYREEE (reference sequence). Trimming cost V 5 bases and J 0 bases, with 15 bases left between them. The CDR3 extends over 15 amino acids.

CDR3 protein: CASSLGPTSGGPDNEQFF. CDR3 sequence (DNA): TGTGCCAGCAGCCTAGGACCTACTAGCGGGGGACCCGACAATGAGCAGTTCTTC. The chain has TRBV7-3 and TRBJ2-1, with 11 bases that match TRBD2. This CDR3 is built from 18 residues. V was clipped by 5 bases and J by 5 bases; unmatched bases: 14. Germline V gene sequence: CDR1 SGHTA, CDR2 FQGTGA.

The chain links TRBV13 to TRBJ2-5, with 14 bases identical to TRBD2. The V and J ends lost 4 bases and 0 bases, in that order; junction bases with no gene match: 10. The V gene's germline CDR1 is PRHDT and CDR2 FYEKMQ (reference sequence). The CDR3 consists of 19 residues. The CDR3 reads CASSSAGTSGGLYQETQYF. For the CDR3, the DNA is TGTGCCAGCAGCTCCGCCGGGACTAGCGGGGGCCTGTACCAAGAGACCCAGTACTTC. Looking up the rest from reference TRBV13 and TRBJ2-5 gives the full variable domain: AAGVIQSPRHLIKEKRETATLKCYPIPRHDTVYWYQQGPGQDPQFLISFYEKMQSDKGSIPDRFSAQQFSDYHSELNMSSLELGDSALYFCASSSAGTSGGLYQETQYFGPGTRLLVL.

V usage is TRBV7-9 and J usage is TRBJ2-1; no firm D call. CDR1 and CDR2 (germline): SEHNR, FQNEAQ (reference sequence). The CDR3 contains 15 residues. V shed 2 bases and J shed 4 bases, with 12 bases lying between them. This chain's CDR3 is CASSLLVSDYNEQFF. Here the CDR3 DNA reads TGTGCCAGCAGCTTATTGGTCAGCGATTACAATGAGCAGTTCTTC. Full variable domain (remainder filled in from reference TRBV7-9 and TRBJ2-1): DTGVSQNPRHKITKRGQNVTFRCDPISEHNRLYWYRQTLGQGPEFLTYFQNEAQLEKSRLLSDRFSAERPKGSFSTLEIQRTEQGDSAMYLCASSLLVSDYNEQFFGPGTRLTVL.

The chain recombines TRBV13 with TRBJ2-3; 12 positions agree with TRBD2. Trimming cost V 2 bases and J 0 bases; bases outside gene matches: 9. The germline CDR1 and CDR2 sequences are PRHDT and FYEKMQ (reference sequence). This CDR3 has 19 residues. The CDR3, as DNA: TGTGCCAGCAGCTTAAATATACTAGCGGGGGGCTCTAGCACAGATACGCAGTATTTT. Translation gives CASSLNILAGGSSTDTQYF.